This T cell receptor beta chain was recorded in a study of neoadjuvant nivolumab and ipilimumab in lung cancer. Points from the study as a whole: TCR receptors were sequenced in few samples. Only two of four nivolumab-treated tumors gained richness and clonality by surgery. Resected-tumor TCR richness correlated positively with pretherapy blood richness. Compared with tumor-adjacent uninvolved lung, resected tumors showed greater richness and clonality.

V lost 4 bases to trimming and J lost 0 bases, with 16 bases between them. The CDR3 runs to 17 residues. Looked up from germline, CDR1 is KGHSH and CDR2 is LQKENI. The protocol was immunoSEQ multiplex PCR, while the TCRdb copy is restricted to in-frame clones and leaves out a portion. The table lists some 37,000 clones, approximately 89% of them singletons. As concerns this clone: What it binds is unknown.

This receptor was taken from an adult with non-small cell lung cancer. This chain links TRBV18 with TRBJ2-1; D is uncertain. The source was peripheral blood, collected before neoadjuvant nivolumab, alone or with ipilimumab. Here the CDR3 reads CASSQLDRIVSYNEQFF. CDR3 sequence (DNA): TGTGCCAGCTCACAGTTGGACCGGATTGTCTCCTACAATGAGCAGTTCTTC. Variable domain in full (rest from reference TRBV18 and TRBJ2-1): NAGVMQNPRHLVRRRGQEARLRCSPMKGHSHVYWYRQLPEEGLKFMVYLQKENIIDESGMPKERFSAEFPKEGPSILRIQQVVRGDSAAYFCASSQLDRIVSYNEQFFGPGTRLTVL.